This is a list of T cell receptor beta chains from one sample in a study of early T cells in non-severe SARS-CoV-2 infection. MiXCR, applied by TCRdb to the 5' RACE reads, yields one record per CDR3 protein. The sample lists approximately 83,000 distinct CDR3 sequences; more than 13% were seen once. The specimen sequenced was whole blood. These receptor sequences come from an adult who was a healthcare worker with PCR-confirmed SARS-CoV-2 infection or an uninfected control (not recorded which). Both conserved end residues are part of each CDR3. The order of the fields is clone size, V gene, CDR3 protein. Size is stated for part of the rows, as once, few or many counts, or as a class when the clone is expanded.

clone_size: many
v_call: TRBV24-1
cdr3_aa: CATSEGLAGVHEQFF

clone_size: many
v_call: TRBV7-2
cdr3_aa: CASSPRTSGHEQYF

clone_size: -
v_call: TRBV11-2
cdr3_aa: CASSLYYGGNSPLHF

clone_size: many
v_call: TRBV13
cdr3_aa: CASSRDGNEQFF

clone_size: -
v_call: TRBV7-9
cdr3_aa: CASSPIGDGYTF

clone_size: -
v_call: TRBV10-3
cdr3_aa: CAIRPAGNTGELFF

clone_size: many
v_call: TRBV2
cdr3_aa: CASTEASQGGRGYTF

clone_size: -
v_call: TRBV29-1
cdr3_aa: CSVEDLAGRSYNEQFF

clone_size: few
v_call: TRBV29-1
cdr3_aa: CSVDGDRSRTDTQYF

clone_size: -
v_call: TRBV29-1
cdr3_aa: CSVANRLADTQYF

clone_size: few
v_call: TRBV29-1
cdr3_aa: CSVGGQGNEETQYF

clone_size: -
v_call: TRBV20-1
cdr3_aa: CSARGSRLGGTDTQYF

clone_size: -
v_call: TRBV4-1
cdr3_aa: CASSQTGDLGKLYF

clone_size: many
v_call: TRBV3-1
cdr3_aa: CASSPLGGSVVNEQFF

clone_size: few
v_call: TRBV11-3
cdr3_aa: CASSLDGRRGGYQETQYF

clone_size: few
v_call: TRBV11-1
cdr3_aa: CASSLEAGIGTPFF

clone_size: many
v_call: TRBV7-9
cdr3_aa: CASSLSLAHDTDTQYF

clone_size: -
v_call: TRBV6-1
cdr3_aa: CASSALGTGEYGYTF

clone_size: many
v_call: TRBV18
cdr3_aa: CASSPRGGRSGNTIYF

clone_size: many
v_call: TRBV7-9
cdr3_aa: CASSSLDRGFGNTIYF

clone_size: -
v_call: TRBV12-3/TRBV12-4
cdr3_aa: CASSPLPNTEAFF

clone_size: few
v_call: TRBV3-1
cdr3_aa: CASTPGQGRRQYF

clone_size: few
v_call: TRBV12-3/TRBV12-4
cdr3_aa: CASSFWTDDYGYTF